What follows is one T cell receptor (beta chain) and its context. These data originate in a study of cytomegalovirus exposure and HLA in healthy donors. Sequencing was performed with immunoSEQ multiplex PCR; in TCRdb, only in-frame clones are kept and a portion is missing. Among approximately 160,000 clones listed, about 90% were seen once. The CDR3 has 13 amino acids. The germline CDR1 and CDR2 sequences are LNHDA and SQIVND (reference sequence). V lost 3 bases to trimming and J lost 1 base, with 5 bases between them. The sample taken for sequencing was PBMCs. The source of this sequence is a woman aged 18-35 years in good health and CMV-seropositive. The chain couples TRBV19 to TRBJ2-3; D uncertain. This CDR3 reads CASSMARTDTQYF. The CDR3 DNA follows: TGTGCCAGTAGTATGGCTCGCACAGATACGCAGTATTTT.